Presented here are 23 T cell receptor beta chains from one specimen sequenced in a study of CD8 T cells in Susac syndrome. After extraction with the RNeasy kit, about 0.45 to 1 ug of the RNA was reverse transcribed using random hexamers. MiXCR, applied by TCRdb to the immunoSEQ multiplex PCR reads, yields one record per CDR3 protein. The profile shows roughly 200,000 distinct CDR3 sequences, 95% of them singletons. The sequenced sample consisted of CD4+ T cells from PBMCs. The source of these receptors is a human donor with multiple sclerosis.

The chain joins TRBV20-1 to TRBJ2-2, with D possibly matching TRBD1 (5 bases). The CDR3 length is 15 residues. Germline loops: CDR1 DFQATT, CDR2 SNEGSKA (reference sequence). V dropped 0 bases and J dropped 3 bases, with 11 bases sitting between them. The CDR3 bases are TGCAGTGCTAGAGAAACAGGACGGGACACCGGGGAGCTGTTTTTT. Residues: CSARETGRDTGELFF.

This rearrangement joins TRBV2 to TRBJ2-3; D not certain. V was clipped by 4 bases and J by 6 bases, with 8 bases between them. This CDR3 has 12 residues. Per the germline V gene, CDR1 is SNHLY and CDR2 is FYNNEI. CDR3 DNA sequence: TGTGCCAGCAGTGGGCAGTTGGATACGCAGTATTTT. Residues: CASSGQLDTQYF.

The V gene is TRBV20-1, the J gene TRBJ1-2, with 7 bases matching TRBD1. The CDR3 consists of 13 residues. Germline V CDR1 and CDR2: DFQATT, SNEGSKA (reference sequence). With 3 bases clipped from V and 8 bases from J, the junction kept 9 bases outside the gene matches. The CDR3 spells CSASQTNRGGYTF. CDR3 nucleotide sequence: TGCAGTGCTAGCCAAACGAACAGGGGCGGCTACACCTTC.

The chain recombines TRBV7-9 with TRBJ1-2; TRBD1 agrees at 8 bases. Germline V lookup: CDR1 SEHNR, CDR2 FQNEAQ (reference sequence). Unmatched junction bases numbered 16, after V lost 3 bases and J lost 4 bases. The length of the CDR3 is 18 residues. For the CDR3, the DNA is TGTGCCAGCAGCTTGGACCTCCTTAAGGACAGGGCCACCTATGGCTACACCTTC. It encodes CASSLDLLKDRATYGYTF.

The chain recombines TRBV11-2 with TRBJ2-5; 7 positions match TRBD1. The CDR3 has 13 residues. Germline V lookup: CDR1 SGHAT, CDR2 FQNNGV. Trimming removed 5 bases from V and 5 bases from J; junction bases left unmatched: 5. The CDR3 region is CASSPTGLETQYF. Here the CDR3 DNA reads TGTGCCAGCAGCCCGACAGGGTTGGAGACCCAGTACTTC.

This chain connects TRBV14 to TRBJ2-5; D unclear. Trimming stripped 0 bases from V and 9 bases from J, with 8 bases between. The CDR3 contains 12 residues. CDR1 and CDR2 (germline): SGHDN, FVKESK. The DNA for the CDR3 is TGTGCCAGCAGCCAAGATAGGGTGGCCCAGTACTTC. It is translated as CASSQDRVAQYF.

V and J are TRBV5-4 and TRBJ2-5; weak D call: TRBD2 (5 bases). Trimming removed 4 bases from V and 1 base from J, with 11 bases in between. The CDR3 runs to 14 residues. Germline CDR1 is SGHNT and CDR2 is YYREEE (reference sequence). CDR3 DNA sequence: TGTGCCAGCAGCCTTCTGGGAGCCCAAGAGACCCAGTACTTC. It encodes CASSLLGAQETQYF. The full variable domain, rest sourced from reference TRBV5-4 and TRBJ2-5, is ETGVTQSPTHLIKTRGQQVTLRCSSQSGHNTVSWYQQALGQGPQFIFQYYREEENGRGNFPPRFSGLQFPNYSSELNVNALELDDSALYLCASSLLGAQETQYFGPGTRLLVL.

The chain joins TRBV3-1 to TRBJ2-7; no reliable D call. The CDR3 is 11 amino acids. The V end lost 2 bases, the J end lost 7 bases, and 6 bases lay between the germline ends. Germline V gives CDR1 LGHDT, CDR2 YNNKEL (reference sequence). The CDR3 loop reads CASSQSSEQYF. CDR3 bases: TGTGCCAGCAGCCAATCCTCGGAGCAGTACTTC.

J is TRBJ1-5 and V is TRBV18; D gene ambiguous. The CDR3 is 13 residues long. Germline CDR1 is KGHSH and CDR2 is LQKENI. V lost 1 base to trimming and J lost 5 bases, with 6 bases between them. This CDR3 reads CASSPLADQPQHF. The CDR3 DNA sequence: TGTGCCAGCTCACCACTAGCAGATCAGCCCCAGCATTTT.

This chain joins TRBV7-9 and TRBJ1-6, with 8 bases lining up with TRBD1. Germline CDR1 SEHNR, CDR2 FQNEAQ (reference sequence). The V and J ends lost 5 bases and 8 bases, in that order; junction bases with no gene match: 2. The CDR3 is 13 residues long. The DNA of the CDR3 is TGTGCCAGCAGCGCGACAGGGGATTCACCCCTCCACTTT. It is translated as CASSATGDSPLHF. The full variable domain, rest sourced from reference TRBV7-9 and TRBJ1-6, is DTGVSQNPRHKITKRGQNVTFRCDPISEHNRLYWYRQTLGQGPEFLTYFQNEAQLEKSRLLSDRFSAERPKGSFSTLEIQRTEQGDSAMYLCASSATGDSPLHFGNGTRLTVT.

CDR3 sequence (DNA): TGTGCCAGTAGTATTATGTTTGGACAGCCCTACGAGCAGTACGTC. Residues: CASSIMFGQPYEQYV. The chain has TRBV19 and TRBJ2-7, with a possible D match to TRBD1 (6 bases). CDR1 is LNHDA and CDR2 is SQIVND in the germline V gene (reference sequence). The CDR3 has 15 residues. The V and J ends lost 3 bases and 2 bases respectively, with 14 bases between them.

This sequence joins TRBV3-1 and TRBJ1-6; maybe TRBD1 (5 bases). The CDR3 runs to 13 residues. Germline V lookup: CDR1 LGHDT, CDR2 YNNKEL (reference sequence). V shed 1 base and J shed 11 bases, with 9 bases lying between them. In DNA form, the CDR3 reads TGTGCCAGCAGCCAAGTGATCAGGGCACCCCTCCACTTT. It is translated as CASSQVIRAPLHF. Together with reference TRBV3-1 and TRBJ1-6, the CDR3 gives the full variable domain: DTAVSQTPKYLVTQMGNDKSIKCEQNLGHDTMYWYKQDSKKFLKIMFSYNNKELIINETVPNRFSPKSPDKAHLNLHINSLELGDSAVYFCASSQVIRAPLHFGNGTRLTVT.

The gene calls are TRBV27 and TRBJ1-5; no firm D call. Germline values: CDR1 MNHEY, CDR2 SMNVEV (reference sequence). The V end was cut by 3 bases, the J end by 2 bases, with 11 bases between. The CDR3 sequence is 15 residues long. This CDR3 is CASSLSRAGNQPQHF. The CDR3 DNA sequence: TGTGCCAGCAGTTTGTCGAGGGCCGGCAATCAGCCCCAGCATTTT.

The count of this clonotype is one. The chain recombines TRBV9 with TRBJ2-2; unclear D gene. The CDR3 is made up of 14 amino acids. Germline V gene lookup returns CDR1 SGDLS and CDR2 YYNGEE. V was trimmed by 0 bases and J by 1 base, leaving 4 bases between them. The CDR3 DNA is TGTGCCAGCAGCGTAGCTGGGAACACCGGGGAGCTGTTTTTT. This translates into CASSVAGNTGELFF. Full variable domain (outside the CDR3, taken from reference TRBV9 and TRBJ2-2): DSGVTQTPKHLITATGQRVTLRCSPRSGDLSVYWYQQSLDQGLQFLIQYYNGEERAKGNILERFSAQQFPDLHSELNLSSLELGDSALYFCASSVAGNTGELFFGEGSRLTVL.

The chain couples TRBV7-2 to TRBJ1-2, with a possible D match to TRBD1 (5 bases). Trimming pared 6 bases from V and 4 bases from J, leaving 15 bases between. Germline CDR1 and CDR2: SGHTA and FQGNSA. This CDR3 comprises 14 residues. CDR3 sequence reads: CASSPAGKAYGYTF. CDR3 sequence (DNA): TGTGCCAGCAGTCCCGCAGGGAAGGCCTATGGCTACACCTTC.

This clonotype was seen once. The chain recombines TRBV27 with TRBJ2-7; 8 bases map to TRBD2. The CDR3 runs 13 residues. V gave up 2 bases and J gave up 7 bases; unmatched junction bases: 4. Germline assignment: CDR1 MNHEY and CDR2 SMNVEV (reference sequence). The CDR3 DNA reads TGTGCCAGCAGTTTAGAGTCGGGAGGGGAGCAGTACTTC. Encoded protein: CASSLESGGEQYF.

This sequence joins TRBV27 and TRBJ2-7, with TRBD1 matching over 9 bases. The CDR3 is made up of 15 amino acids. J gave up 5 bases and V 4 bases, and 9 bases lay outside the gene matches. CDR1 is MNHEY, CDR2 SMNVEV, per germline (reference sequence). CDR3 region: CASSSTGTGYHEQYF. CDR3 in DNA: TGTGCCAGCAGTTCAACCGGGACAGGGTACCACGAGCAGTACTTC.

The J gene is TRBJ2-2, the V gene TRBV15; D may be TRBD1 (6 bases). The CDR3 length is 14 residues. Trimming cost V 3 bases and J 5 bases, with 10 bases left between them. Looked up from germline, CDR1 is LNHNV and CDR2 is YYDKDF (reference sequence). For the CDR3, the DNA is TGTGCCACCAGCAGGGACAGAAAGACCGGGGAGCTGTTTTTT. Its protein product is CATSRDRKTGELFF. The whole variable domain, remainder taken from reference TRBV15 and TRBJ2-2, is DAMVIQNPRYQVTQFGKPVTLSCSQTLNHNVMYWYQQKSSQAPKLLFHYYDKDFNNEADTPDNFQSRRPNTSFCFLDIRSPGLGDTAMYLCATSRDRKTGELFFGEGSRLTVL.

This clonotype occurred once. The J gene is TRBJ1-5, the V gene TRBV3-1, with a tentative D call TRBD1 (5 bases). This CDR3 has 13 amino acids. CDR1 and CDR2 (germline): LGHDT, YNNKEL (reference sequence). Deletions cut 3 bases from V and 7 bases from J, with 10 bases between. CDR3 DNA: TGTGCCAGCAGCCAGGGGCTTGAGCAGCCCCAGCATTTT. The encoded protein is CASSQGLEQPQHF.

The V gene is TRBV12-3 or TRBV12-4, the J gene TRBJ2-7; D unresolved. The CDR3 runs to 13 residues. Between the trimmed V and J ends, which lost 3 bases and 3 bases, there was a span of 9 bases. CDR3 sequence reads: CASSFGLDYEQYF. CDR3 sequence (DNA): TGTGCCAGCAGTTTCGGCCTGGACTACGAGCAGTACTTC.

This clonotype was seen a single time. The gene calls are TRBV7-9 and TRBJ1-2; D not certain. V was cut by 5 bases and J by 7 bases, with 17 bases left in between. CDR3 length: 14 residues. Germline V gene sequence: CDR1 SEHNR, CDR2 FQNEAQ (reference sequence). CDR3 nucleotides: TGTGCCAGCAGCATGAGGATCGATCAAACTGGCTACACCTTC. Translated: CASSMRIDQTGYTF.

The gene calls are TRBV30 and TRBJ2-5; 8 bases match TRBD2. The CDR3 loop spans 15 amino acids. Germline V lookup: CDR1 GTSNPN, CDR2 SVGIG (reference sequence). V was clipped by 0 bases and J by 1 base; unmatched bases: 4. The CDR3 DNA follows: TGTGCCTGGAGTGTCGCGGGGGGATTCCAAGAGACCCAGTACTTC. It encodes CAWSVAGGFQETQYF.

The chain links TRBV15 to TRBJ1-5, with D unclear. This CDR3 contains 16 residues. The germline V gene encodes CDR1 LNHNV and CDR2 YYDKDF (reference sequence). V was clipped by 0 bases and J by 2 bases, with 11 bases between them. The CDR3 region is CATSREDPRGNQPQHF. DNA for the CDR3: TGTGCCACCAGCAGAGAAGACCCGCGAGGCAATCAGCCCCAGCATTTT.